Listed here are 13 T cell receptor beta chains from one sample, sequenced in a study of control samples from healthy donors and cancer patients. The protocol was immunoSEQ multiplex PCR, while the TCRdb copy is restricted to in-frame clones and leaves out a portion. The profile covers about 140,000 clones, with 85% to 95% appearing a single time and under 15% taken by the ten largest. Sequencing was done on a sample of blood. Every receptor here comes from a man in his forties in good health.

V and J are TRBV6-6 and TRBJ1-1; D is unresolved. Deletions cut 5 bases from V and 7 bases from J, with 8 bases between. The CDR3 totals 11 residues. Germline values: CDR1 MNHNY, CDR2 SVGAGI (reference sequence). CDR3 amino acids: CASSKGGEAFF. In DNA form, the CDR3 reads TGTGCCAGCAGTAAGGGAGGTGAAGCTTTCTTT.

The V gene is TRBV9, the J gene TRBJ2-1; 10 bases are a match to TRBD1. V was clipped by 3 bases and J by 7 bases; unmatched bases: 7. The CDR3 runs 15 residues. Germline loops: CDR1 SGDLS, CDR2 YYNGEE. The CDR3, as DNA: TGTGCCAGCAGCGACCGACAGGGGGCTCAAAATGAGCAGTTCTTC. The encoded protein is CASSDRQGAQNEQFF.

This rearrangement joins TRBV27 to TRBJ1-1; D is possibly TRBD1 (5 bases). The CDR3 is 16 amino acids. Germline V gene lookup returns CDR1 MNHEY and CDR2 SMNVEV (reference sequence). Trimming stripped 3 bases from V and 3 bases from J, with 17 bases between. In nucleotides, the CDR3 is TGTGCCAGCAGTTTGACAGAGGAGTCGACTTACACTGAAGCTTTCTTT. Translating gives CASSLTEESTYTEAFF.

V usage is TRBV27 and J usage is TRBJ2-1; the D gene could be TRBD1 or TRBD2 (5 bases each). CDR3 length equals 14 residues. Deletions cut 0 bases from V and 5 bases from J, with 8 bases between. CDR1 is MNHEY, CDR2 SMNVEV, per germline (reference sequence). CDR3 sequence: CASSLSGTNNEQFF. Written as DNA, the CDR3 is TGTGCCAGCAGTTTATCGGGGACGAACAATGAGCAGTTCTTC.

The chain combines TRBV11-2 with TRBJ1-1; D gene uncertain. Trimming cost V 1 base and J 3 bases, with 21 bases left between them. Germline V gene lookup returns CDR1 SGHAT and CDR2 FQNNGV. The CDR3 consists of 18 residues. CDR3 in amino acids: CASSLGVGRSYRYTEAFF. The DNA for the CDR3 is TGTGCCAGCAGCTTAGGAGTTGGGAGGTCGTACCGGTACACTGAAGCTTTCTTT.

The chain employs TRBV27 and TRBJ1-1, with TRBD1 identical over 7 bases. This CDR3 is 14 amino acids long. V shed 2 bases, J shed 4 bases, and the junction held 4 bases outside the gene matches. Germline CDR1 reads MNHEY; CDR2 reads SMNVEV (reference sequence). For the CDR3, the DNA is TGTGCCAGCAGTTTAAGGGGGCCTAGCACTGAAGCTTTCTTT. Translating gives CASSLRGPSTEAFF.

The rearrangement uses TRBV6-2 or TRBV6-3 and TRBJ1-5; D is undetermined. Between the trimmed V and J ends, which lost 5 bases and 0 bases, there was a span of 5 bases. Germline assignment: CDR1 MNHEY and CDR2 SVGEGT. The CDR3 runs 13 residues. The CDR3, as DNA: TGTGCCAGCAGTAGACATAGCAATCAGCCCCAGCATTTT. Translating it yields CASSRHSNQPQHF.

The V call is TRBV7-8, the J call TRBJ2-5; 11 nucleotides match TRBD1. CDR3 size: 15 residues. The germline gives CDR1 SGHVS, CDR2 FQNEAQ. Trimming removed 4 bases from V and 10 bases from J; junction bases left unmatched: 11. This CDR3 reads CASSYQPRDRGVQYF. The CDR3, as DNA: TGTGCCAGCAGCTACCAACCCCGGGACAGGGGGGTCCAGTACTTC.

The CDR3 region is CASSIGPNKNIQYF. For the CDR3, the DNA is TGTGCCAGTAGTATAGGCCCCAACAAAAACATTCAGTACTTC. The J gene is TRBJ2-4, the V gene TRBV19; D is unresolved. V was trimmed by 1 base and J by 3 bases, leaving 7 bases between them. Germline V lookup: CDR1 LNHDA, CDR2 SQIVND (reference sequence). The CDR3 sequence is 14 residues long.

J is TRBJ2-3 and V is TRBV20-1; TRBD2 matches at 10 bases. CDR1 is DFQATT, CDR2 SNEGSKA, per germline (reference sequence). V lost 3 bases and J lost 0; bases outside the gene matches: 9. CDR3 length: 17 amino acids. CDR3 protein: CSASSLAGASSTDTQYF. The CDR3 nucleotides are TGCAGTGCTAGTTCGCTAGCGGGGGCCTCTAGCACAGATACGCAGTATTTT.

This clone was seen a handful of times. The chain couples TRBV2 to TRBJ1-5, with a tentative D call TRBD1 (5 bases). Trimming cost V 11 bases and J 0 bases, with 11 bases left between them. Germline lookup yields CDR1 SNHLY and CDR2 FYNNEI. The CDR3 sequence is 13 residues long. The DNA for the CDR3 is TGTGCCGTTAAAGGGGATAGCAATCAGCCCCAGCATTTT. Amino acids: CAVKGDSNQPQHF.

The gene calls are TRBV5-6 and TRBJ2-1; D may be TRBD2 (6 bases). Deletions cut 3 bases from V and 2 bases from J, with 12 bases between. The CDR3 runs to 15 residues. Germline lookup yields CDR1 SGHDT and CDR2 YYEEEE. The CDR3 DNA reads TGTGCCAGCAGCTCGGGGGTAGGCGCCTACAATGAGCAGTTCTTC. Translating it yields CASSSGVGAYNEQFF.

The V and J genes are TRBV7-9 and TRBJ2-7; 8 nucleotides line up with TRBD1. V dropped 5 bases and J dropped 4; count of bases not matched to a gene: 4. Germline CDR1 reads SEHNR; CDR2 reads FQNEAQ (reference sequence). There are 13 residues in the CDR3. The CDR3 DNA sequence: TGTGCCAGCAGCGAAGACAGGGGATACGAGCAGTACTTC. Its protein is CASSEDRGYEQYF. The variable domain in full, completed from reference TRBV7-9 and TRBJ2-7, reads DTGVSQNPRHKITKRGQNVTFRCDPISEHNRLYWYRQTLGQGPEFLTYFQNEAQLEKSRLLSDRFSAERPKGSFSTLEIQRTEQGDSAMYLCASSEDRGYEQYFGPGTRLTVT.